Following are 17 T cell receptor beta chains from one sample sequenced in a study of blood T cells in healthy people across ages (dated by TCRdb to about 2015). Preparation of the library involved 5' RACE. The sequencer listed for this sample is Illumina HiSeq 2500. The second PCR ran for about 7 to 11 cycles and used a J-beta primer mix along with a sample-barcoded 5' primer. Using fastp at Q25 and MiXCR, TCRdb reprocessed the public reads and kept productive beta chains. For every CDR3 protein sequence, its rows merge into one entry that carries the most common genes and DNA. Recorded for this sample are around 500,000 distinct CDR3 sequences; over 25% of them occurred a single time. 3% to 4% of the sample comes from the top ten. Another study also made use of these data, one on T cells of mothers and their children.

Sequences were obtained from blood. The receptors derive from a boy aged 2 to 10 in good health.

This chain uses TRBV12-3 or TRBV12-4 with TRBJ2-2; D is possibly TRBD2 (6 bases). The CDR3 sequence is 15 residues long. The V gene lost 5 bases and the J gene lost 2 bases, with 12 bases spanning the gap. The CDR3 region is CASSKGTHNTGELFF. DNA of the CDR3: TGTGCCAGCAGTAAAGGGACTCACAACACCGGGGAGCTGTTTTTT.

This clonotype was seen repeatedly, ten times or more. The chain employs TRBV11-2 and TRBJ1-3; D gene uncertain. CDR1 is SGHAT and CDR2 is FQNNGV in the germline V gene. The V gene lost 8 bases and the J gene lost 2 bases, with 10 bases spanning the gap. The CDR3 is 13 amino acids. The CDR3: CASADGAGNTIYF. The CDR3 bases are TGTGCCAGCGCGGACGGAGCTGGAAACACCATATATTTT.

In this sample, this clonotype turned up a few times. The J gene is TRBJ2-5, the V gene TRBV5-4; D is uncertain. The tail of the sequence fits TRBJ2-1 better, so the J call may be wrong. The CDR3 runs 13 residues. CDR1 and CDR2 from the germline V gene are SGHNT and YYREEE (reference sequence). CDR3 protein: CASSFDFLGEQFF. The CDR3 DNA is TGTGCCAGCAGCTTTGACTTCCTCGGTGAGCAGTTCTTC.

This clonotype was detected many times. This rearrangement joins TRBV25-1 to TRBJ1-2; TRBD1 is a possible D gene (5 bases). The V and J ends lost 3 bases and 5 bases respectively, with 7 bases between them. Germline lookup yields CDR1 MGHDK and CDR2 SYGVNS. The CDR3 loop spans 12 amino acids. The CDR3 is CASSDRVYGYTF. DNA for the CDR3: TGTGCCAGCAGTGACAGGGTTTATGGCTACACCTTC.

The CDR3 nucleotides are TGTGCCATCACAGCAGGGGGGTATGGCTACACCTTC. Protein: CAITAGGYGYTF. The chain combines TRBV6-6 with TRBJ1-2, with 7 bases identical to TRBD1. The length of the CDR3 is 12 residues. CDR1 MNHNY and CDR2 SVGAGI come from the germline V gene (reference sequence). Losses at the gene ends were 10 bases for V and 5 bases for J; bases not matched to a gene: 7.

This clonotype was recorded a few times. CDR3 region: CASSSLPPLAGRSYEQYF. CDR3 coding DNA: TGTGCCAGCAGTTCCCTGCCCCCTCTAGCGGGGCGATCCTACGAGCAGTACTTC. The chain has TRBV12-3 or TRBV12-4 and TRBJ2-7; 9 nucleotides match TRBD2. The CDR3 loop spans 18 amino acids. The trim removed 4 bases at V and 1 base at J, leaving 14 bases unmatched.

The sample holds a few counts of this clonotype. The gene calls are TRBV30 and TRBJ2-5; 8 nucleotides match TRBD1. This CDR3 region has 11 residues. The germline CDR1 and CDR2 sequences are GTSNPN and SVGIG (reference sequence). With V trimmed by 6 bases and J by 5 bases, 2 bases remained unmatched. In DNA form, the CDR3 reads TGTGCCTGTCACAGGGGGGAGACCCAGTACTTC. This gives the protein CACHRGETQYF.

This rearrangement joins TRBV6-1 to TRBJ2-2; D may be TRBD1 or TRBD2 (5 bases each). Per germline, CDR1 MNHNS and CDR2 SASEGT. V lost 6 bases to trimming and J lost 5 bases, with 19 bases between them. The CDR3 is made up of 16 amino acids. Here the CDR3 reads CASSSGRGSGTGELFF. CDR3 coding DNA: TGTGCCAGCAGCTCGGGACGCGGATCGGGTACCGGGGAGCTGTTTTTT.

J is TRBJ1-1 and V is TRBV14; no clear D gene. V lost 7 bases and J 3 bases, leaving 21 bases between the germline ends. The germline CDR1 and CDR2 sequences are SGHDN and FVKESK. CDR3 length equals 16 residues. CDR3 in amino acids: CASTLKAGVGHTEAFF. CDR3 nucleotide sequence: TGTGCCAGCACCCTAAAGGCGGGCGTAGGTCACACTGAAGCTTTCTTT.

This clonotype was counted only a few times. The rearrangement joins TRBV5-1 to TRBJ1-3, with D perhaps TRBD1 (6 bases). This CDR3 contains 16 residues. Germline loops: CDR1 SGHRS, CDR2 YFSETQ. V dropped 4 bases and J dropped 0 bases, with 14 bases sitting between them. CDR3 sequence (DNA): TGCGCCAGCAGCGCCCTACAGGGAACCTCTGGAAACACCATATATTTT. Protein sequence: CASSALQGTSGNTIYF. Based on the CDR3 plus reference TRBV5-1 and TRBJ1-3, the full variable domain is KAGVTQTPRYLIKTRGQQVTLSCSPISGHRSVSWYQQTPGQGLQFLFEYFSETQRNKGNFPGRFSGRQFSNSRSEMNVSTLELGDSALYLCASSALQGTSGNTIYFGEGSWLTVV.

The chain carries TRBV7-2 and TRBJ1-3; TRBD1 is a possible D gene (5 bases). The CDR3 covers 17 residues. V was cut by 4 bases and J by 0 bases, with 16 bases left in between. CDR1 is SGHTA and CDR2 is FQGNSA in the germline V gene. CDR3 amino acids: CASSSLGRTSSGNTIYF. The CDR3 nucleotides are TGTGCCAGCAGCTCTTTGGGACGGACGAGCTCTGGAAACACCATATATTTT.

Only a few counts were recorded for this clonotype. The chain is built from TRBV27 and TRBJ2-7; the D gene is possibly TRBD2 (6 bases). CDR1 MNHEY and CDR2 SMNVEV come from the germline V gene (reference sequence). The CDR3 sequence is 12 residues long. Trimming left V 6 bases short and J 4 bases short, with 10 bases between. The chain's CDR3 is CASSEGRYEQYF. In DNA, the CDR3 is TGTGCCAGCAGCGAGGGGAGGTACGAGCAGTACTTC.

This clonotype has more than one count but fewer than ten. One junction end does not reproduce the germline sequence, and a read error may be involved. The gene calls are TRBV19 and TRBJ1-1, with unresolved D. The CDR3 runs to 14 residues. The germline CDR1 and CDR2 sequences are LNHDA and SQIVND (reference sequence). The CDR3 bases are TGTACCAGTAGTATAAGCACTATCGGCACTGAAGCTTTCTTT. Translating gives CTSSISTIGTEAFF. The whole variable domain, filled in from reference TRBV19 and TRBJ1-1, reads DGGITQSPKYLFRKEGQNVTLSCEQNLNHDAMYWYRQDPGQGLRLIYYSQIVNDFQKGDIAEGYSVSREKKESFPLTVTSAQKNPTAFYLCTSSISTIGTEAFFGQGTRLTVV.

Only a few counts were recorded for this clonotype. The CDR3 sequence is CASSIVQRGLASNEKLFF. DNA of the CDR3: TGTGCCAGTAGTATAGTCCAACGGGGTTTGGCGTCTAATGAAAAACTGTTTTTT. The rearrangement uses TRBV19 and TRBJ1-4; D not certain. From germline, CDR1 is LNHDA and CDR2 SQIVND (reference sequence). This CDR3 has 18 amino acids. The V gene lost 1 base and the J gene lost 3 bases, with 18 bases spanning the gap.

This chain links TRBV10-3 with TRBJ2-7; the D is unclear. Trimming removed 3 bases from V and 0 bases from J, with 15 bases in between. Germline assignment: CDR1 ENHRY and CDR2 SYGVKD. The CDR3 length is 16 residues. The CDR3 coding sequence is TGTGCCATCAGTGATCCCCGGACGGCGTCCTCCTACGAGCAGTACTTC. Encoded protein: CAISDPRTASSYEQYF.

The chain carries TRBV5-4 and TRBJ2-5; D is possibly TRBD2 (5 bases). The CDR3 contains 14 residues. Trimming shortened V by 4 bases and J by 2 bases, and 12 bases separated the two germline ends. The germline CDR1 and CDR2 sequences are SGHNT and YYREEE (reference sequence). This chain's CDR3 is CASSKSGTQETQYF. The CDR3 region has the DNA TGTGCCAGCAGCAAAAGCGGTACTCAAGAGACCCAGTACTTC.

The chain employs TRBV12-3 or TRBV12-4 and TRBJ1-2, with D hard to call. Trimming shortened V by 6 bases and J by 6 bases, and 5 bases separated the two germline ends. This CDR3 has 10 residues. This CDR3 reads CASSRNGYTF. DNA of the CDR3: TGTGCCAGCAGCCGGAATGGCTACACCTTC.